This TCR beta chain stems from a study of T-cell memory formation after mild COVID-19. Study-wide points: The authors left the SARS-CoV-2 specificity of second-wave clones peaking on day 37 unconfirmed.

The table lists this clonotype with a few counts. Its antigen is as yet unknown. TCRdb used MiXCR to reprocess the 5' RACE reads, holding one entry per CDR3 protein. The repertoire holds fewer than 300,000 distinct CDR3 sequences, with approximately 16% as singletons. Sequencing was carried out using PBMCs or a T cell subset sorted from them (not recorded which). The sequence came from a man aged 18 to 30 who had mild COVID-19 (a few samples of this study predate the infection). Cell type and time point are not known.

In DNA form, the CDR3 reads TGCAGTGCTAATAACGACAGGGATGAGCAGTTCTTC. Residues: CSANNDRDEQFF. The chain employs TRBV20-1 and TRBJ2-1; 7 bases map to TRBD1. This CDR3 comprises 12 residues. The V gene end was trimmed by 4 bases and the J gene end by 8 bases; junction bases not matched to a gene: 5. CDR1 and CDR2 (germline): DFQATT, SNEGSKA (reference sequence).